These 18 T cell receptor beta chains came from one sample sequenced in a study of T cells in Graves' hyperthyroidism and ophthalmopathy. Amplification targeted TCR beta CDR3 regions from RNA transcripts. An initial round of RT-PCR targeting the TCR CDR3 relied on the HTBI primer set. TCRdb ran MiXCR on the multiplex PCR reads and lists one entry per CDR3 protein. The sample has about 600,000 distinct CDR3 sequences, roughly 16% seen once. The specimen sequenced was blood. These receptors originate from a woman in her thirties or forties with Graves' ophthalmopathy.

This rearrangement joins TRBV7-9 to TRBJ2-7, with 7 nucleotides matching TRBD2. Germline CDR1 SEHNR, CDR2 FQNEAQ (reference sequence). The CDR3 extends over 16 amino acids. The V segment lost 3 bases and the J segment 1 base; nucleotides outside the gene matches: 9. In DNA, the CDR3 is TGTGCCAGCAGCTTCCTTGGACTAGTGGGATCCTACGAGCAGTACTTC. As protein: CASSFLGLVGSYEQYF.

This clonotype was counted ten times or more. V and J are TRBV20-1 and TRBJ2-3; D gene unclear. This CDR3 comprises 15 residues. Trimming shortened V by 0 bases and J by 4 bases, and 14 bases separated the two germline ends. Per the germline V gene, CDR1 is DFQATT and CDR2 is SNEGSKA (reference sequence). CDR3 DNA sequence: TGCAGTGCTAGAGACCTTCTAGGATGGGCAGATACGCAGTATTTT. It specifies CSARDLLGWADTQYF.

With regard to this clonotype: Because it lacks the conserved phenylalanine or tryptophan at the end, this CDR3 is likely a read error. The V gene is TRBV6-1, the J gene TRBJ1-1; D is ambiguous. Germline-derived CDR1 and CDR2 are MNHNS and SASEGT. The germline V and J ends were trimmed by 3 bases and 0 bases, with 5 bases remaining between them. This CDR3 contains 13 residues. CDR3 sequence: CASSETLNTEAFS. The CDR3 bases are TGTGCCAGCAGTGAGACTCTGAACACTGAAGCTTTCTCT.

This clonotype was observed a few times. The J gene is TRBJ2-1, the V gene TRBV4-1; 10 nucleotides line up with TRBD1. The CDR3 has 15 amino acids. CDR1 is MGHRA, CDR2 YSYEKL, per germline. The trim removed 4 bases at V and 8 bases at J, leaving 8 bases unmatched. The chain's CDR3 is CASSRRDRGLDEQFF. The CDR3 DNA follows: TGCGCCAGCAGCCGCCGGGACAGGGGCTTGGATGAGCAGTTCTTC.

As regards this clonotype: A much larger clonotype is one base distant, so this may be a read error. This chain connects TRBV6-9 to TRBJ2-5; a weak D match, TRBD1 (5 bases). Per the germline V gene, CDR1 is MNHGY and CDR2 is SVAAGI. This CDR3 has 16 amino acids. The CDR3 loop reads CASSYLGAANQEAQYF. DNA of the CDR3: TGTGCCAGCAGTTATCTTGGGGCAGCAAACCAAGAGGCCCAGTACTTC.

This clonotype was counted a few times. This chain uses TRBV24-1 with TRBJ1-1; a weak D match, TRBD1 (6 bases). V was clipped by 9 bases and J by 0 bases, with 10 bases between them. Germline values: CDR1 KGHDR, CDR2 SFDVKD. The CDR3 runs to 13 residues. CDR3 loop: CATWGQMNTEAFF. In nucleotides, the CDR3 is TGTGCCACCTGGGGACAAATGAACACTGAAGCTTTCTTT.

The CDR3 nucleotides read TGCAGTGCTAGCAAAGGGGGCGCCGGGTCCCTCAACACTGAAGCTTTCTTT. This translates into CSASKGGAGSLNTEAFF. The chain uses TRBV20-1 and TRBJ1-1, with 7 bases identical to TRBD1. V dropped 3 bases and J dropped 2; count of bases not matched to a gene: 15. The length of the CDR3 is 17 residues. Germline loops: CDR1 DFQATT, CDR2 SNEGSKA (reference sequence).

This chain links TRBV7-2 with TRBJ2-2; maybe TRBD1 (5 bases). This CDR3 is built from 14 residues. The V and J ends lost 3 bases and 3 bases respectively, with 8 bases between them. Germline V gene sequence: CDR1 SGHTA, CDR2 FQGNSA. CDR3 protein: CASSFDRYTGELFF. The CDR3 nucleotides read TGTGCCAGCAGCTTCGACAGATACACCGGGGAGCTGTTTTTT.

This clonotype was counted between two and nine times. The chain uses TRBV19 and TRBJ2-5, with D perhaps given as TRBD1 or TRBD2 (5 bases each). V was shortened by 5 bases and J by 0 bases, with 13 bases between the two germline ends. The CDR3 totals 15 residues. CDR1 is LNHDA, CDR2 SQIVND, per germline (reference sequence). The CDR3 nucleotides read TGTGCCAGTAGTCGGGGCAGGGCGTACCAAGAGACCCAGTACTTC. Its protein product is CASSRGRAYQETQYF.

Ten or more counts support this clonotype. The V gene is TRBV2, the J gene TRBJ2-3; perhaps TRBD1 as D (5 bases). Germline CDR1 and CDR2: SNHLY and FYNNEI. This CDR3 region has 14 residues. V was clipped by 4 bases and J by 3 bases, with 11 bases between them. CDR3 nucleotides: TGTGCCAGCAGTGCCCAGGGCCCTACAGATACGCAGTATTTT. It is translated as CASSAQGPTDTQYF.

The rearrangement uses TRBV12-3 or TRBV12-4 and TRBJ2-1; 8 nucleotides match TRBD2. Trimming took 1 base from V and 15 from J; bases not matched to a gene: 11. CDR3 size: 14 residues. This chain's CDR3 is CASSLVPAGVSLFF. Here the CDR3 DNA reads TGTGCCAGCAGTTTAGTACCAGCGGGGGTATCACTGTTCTTC.

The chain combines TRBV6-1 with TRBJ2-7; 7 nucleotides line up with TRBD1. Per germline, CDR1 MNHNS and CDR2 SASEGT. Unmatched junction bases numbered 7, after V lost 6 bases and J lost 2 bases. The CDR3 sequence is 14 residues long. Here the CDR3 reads CASRNLGTAYEQYF. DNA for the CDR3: TGTGCCAGCAGGAATCTCGGGACAGCCTACGAGCAGTACTTC.

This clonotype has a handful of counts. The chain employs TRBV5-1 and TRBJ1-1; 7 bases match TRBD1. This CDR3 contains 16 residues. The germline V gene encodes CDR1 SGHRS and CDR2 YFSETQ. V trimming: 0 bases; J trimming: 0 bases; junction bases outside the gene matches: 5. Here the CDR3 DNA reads TGCGCCAGCAGCTTGGGACAGGGTCAGATGAACACTGAAGCTTTCTTT. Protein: CASSLGQGQMNTEAFF.

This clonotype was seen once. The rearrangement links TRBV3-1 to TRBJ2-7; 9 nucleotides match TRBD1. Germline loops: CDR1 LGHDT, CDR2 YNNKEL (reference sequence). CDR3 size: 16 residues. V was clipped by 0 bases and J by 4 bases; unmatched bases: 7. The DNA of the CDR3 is TGTGCCAGCAGCCAAGAGGGACAGGGAGGGGTATACGAGCAGTACTTC. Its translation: CASSQEGQGGVYEQYF.

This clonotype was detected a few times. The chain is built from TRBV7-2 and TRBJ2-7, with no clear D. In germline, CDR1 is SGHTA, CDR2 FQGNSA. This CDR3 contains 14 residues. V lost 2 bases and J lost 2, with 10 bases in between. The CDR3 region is CASSLKLPPYEQYF. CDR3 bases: TGTGCCAGCAGCTTAAAGCTGCCTCCCTACGAGCAGTACTTC.

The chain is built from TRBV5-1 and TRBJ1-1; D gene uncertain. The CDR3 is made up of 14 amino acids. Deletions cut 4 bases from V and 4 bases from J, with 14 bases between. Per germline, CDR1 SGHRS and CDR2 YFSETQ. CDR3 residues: CASSPESFATEAFF. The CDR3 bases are TGCGCCAGCAGCCCCGAGAGCTTTGCCACTGAAGCTTTCTTT.

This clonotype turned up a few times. The CDR3 spells CASSHITGQGNSPLHF. For the CDR3, the DNA is TGCGCCAGCAGCCACATAACGGGACAGGGGAATTCACCCCTCCACTTT. This chain joins TRBV4-1 and TRBJ1-6; TRBD1 matches 10 bases. With 3 bases clipped from V and 7 bases from J, the junction kept 6 bases outside the gene matches. The CDR3 has 16 residues. Germline V gene lookup returns CDR1 MGHRA and CDR2 YSYEKL.

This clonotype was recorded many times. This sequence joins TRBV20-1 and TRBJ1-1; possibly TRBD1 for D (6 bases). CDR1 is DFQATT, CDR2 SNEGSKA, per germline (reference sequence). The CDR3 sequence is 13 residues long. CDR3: CSLLRTANTEAFF. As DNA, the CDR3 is TGCAGCCTCCTTAGGACAGCGAACACTGAAGCTTTCTTT.